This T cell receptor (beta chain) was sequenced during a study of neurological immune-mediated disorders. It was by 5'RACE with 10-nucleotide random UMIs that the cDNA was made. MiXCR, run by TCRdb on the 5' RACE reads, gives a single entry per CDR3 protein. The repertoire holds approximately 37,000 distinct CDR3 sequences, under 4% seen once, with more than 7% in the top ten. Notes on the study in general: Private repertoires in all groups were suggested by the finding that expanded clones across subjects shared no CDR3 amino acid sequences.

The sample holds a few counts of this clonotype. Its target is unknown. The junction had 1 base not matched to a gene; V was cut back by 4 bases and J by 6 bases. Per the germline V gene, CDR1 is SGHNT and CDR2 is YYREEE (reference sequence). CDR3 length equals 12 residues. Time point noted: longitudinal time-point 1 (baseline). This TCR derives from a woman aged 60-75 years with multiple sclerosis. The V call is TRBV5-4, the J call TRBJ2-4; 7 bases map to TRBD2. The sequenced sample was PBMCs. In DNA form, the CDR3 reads TGTGCCAGCAGCGAGCGGGGAAACATTCAGTACTTC. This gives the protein CASSERGNIQYF.